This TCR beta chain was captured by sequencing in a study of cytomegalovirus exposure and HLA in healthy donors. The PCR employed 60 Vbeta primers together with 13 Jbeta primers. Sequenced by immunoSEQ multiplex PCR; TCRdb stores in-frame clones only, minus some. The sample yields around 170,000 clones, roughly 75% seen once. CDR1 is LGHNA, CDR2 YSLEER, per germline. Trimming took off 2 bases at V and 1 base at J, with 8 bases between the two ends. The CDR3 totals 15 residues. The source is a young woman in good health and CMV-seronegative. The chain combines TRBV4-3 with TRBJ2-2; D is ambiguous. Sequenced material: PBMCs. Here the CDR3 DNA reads TGCGCCAGCAGCCAAACGGGTTGGAACACCGGGGAGCTGTTTTTT. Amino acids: CASSQTGWNTGELFF.